This paragraph covers one TCR beta chain sequence. CDR3 length: 15 residues. Germline loops: CDR1 MNHEY, CDR2 SMNVEV (reference sequence). V dropped 6 bases and J dropped 1; count of bases not matched to a gene: 8. Measured with immunoSEQ multiplex PCR; TCRdb has only the in-frame clones, and not every one. The sample yields about 410,000 clones, 80% to 95% seen once. The sample comes from a study of control samples from healthy donors and cancer patients. The sequenced sample consisted of PBMCs. The V call is TRBV27, the J call TRBJ1-1, with 7 bases that match TRBD1. This sequence was found in a man aged 35 to 55 with head and neck cancer. The CDR3 sequence: CASRAYRGQNTEAFF. The CDR3 DNA follows: TGTGCCAGCAGAGCTTACAGGGGACAGAACACTGAAGCTTTCTTT.